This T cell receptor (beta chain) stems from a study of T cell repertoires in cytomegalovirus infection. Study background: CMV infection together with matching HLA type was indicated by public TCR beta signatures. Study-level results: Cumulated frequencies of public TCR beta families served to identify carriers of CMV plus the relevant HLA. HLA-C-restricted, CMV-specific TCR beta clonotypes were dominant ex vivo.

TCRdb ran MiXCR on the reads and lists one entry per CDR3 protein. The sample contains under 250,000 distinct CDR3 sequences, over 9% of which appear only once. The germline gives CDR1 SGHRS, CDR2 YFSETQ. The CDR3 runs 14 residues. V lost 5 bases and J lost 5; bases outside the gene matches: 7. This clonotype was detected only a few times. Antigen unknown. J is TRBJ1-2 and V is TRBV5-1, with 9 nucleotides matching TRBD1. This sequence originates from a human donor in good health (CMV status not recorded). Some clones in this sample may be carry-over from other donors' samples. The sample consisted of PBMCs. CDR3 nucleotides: TGCGCCAGCAGTCGTGAGGGGACAGGGTATGGCTACACCTTC. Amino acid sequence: CASSREGTGYGYTF. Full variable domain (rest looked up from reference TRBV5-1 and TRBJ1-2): KAGVTQTPRYLIKTRGQQVTLSCSPISGHRSVSWYQQTPGQGLQFLFEYFSETQRNKGNFPGRFSGRQFSNSRSEMNVSTLELGDSALYLCASSREGTGYGYTFGSGTRLTVV.